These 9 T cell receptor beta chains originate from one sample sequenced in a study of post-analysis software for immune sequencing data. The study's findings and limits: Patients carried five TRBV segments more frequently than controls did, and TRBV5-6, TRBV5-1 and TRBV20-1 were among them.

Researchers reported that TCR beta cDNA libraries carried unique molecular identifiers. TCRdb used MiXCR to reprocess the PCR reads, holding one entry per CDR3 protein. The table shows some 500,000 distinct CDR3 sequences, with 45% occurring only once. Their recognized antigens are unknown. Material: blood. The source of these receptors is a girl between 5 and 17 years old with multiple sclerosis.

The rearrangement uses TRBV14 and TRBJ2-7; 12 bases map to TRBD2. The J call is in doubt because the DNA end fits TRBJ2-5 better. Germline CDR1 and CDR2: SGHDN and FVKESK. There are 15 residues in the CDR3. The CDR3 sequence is CASSWTSGIQETQYF. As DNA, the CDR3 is TGTGCCAGCTCCTGGACTAGCGGGATCCAAGAGACCCAGTACTTC.

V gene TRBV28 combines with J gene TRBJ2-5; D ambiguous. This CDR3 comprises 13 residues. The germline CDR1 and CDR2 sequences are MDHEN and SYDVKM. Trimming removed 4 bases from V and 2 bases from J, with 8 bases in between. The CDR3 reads CASSYGPQETQYF. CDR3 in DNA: TGTGCCAGCAGTTATGGACCGCAAGAGACCCAGTACTTC.

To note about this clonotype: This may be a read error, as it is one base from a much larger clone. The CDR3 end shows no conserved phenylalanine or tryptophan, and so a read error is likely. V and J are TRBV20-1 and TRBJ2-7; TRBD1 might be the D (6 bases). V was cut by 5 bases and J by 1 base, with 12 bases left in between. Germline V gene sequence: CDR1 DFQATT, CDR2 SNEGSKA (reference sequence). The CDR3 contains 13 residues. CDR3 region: CSAGQPSSYEQYL. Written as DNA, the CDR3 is TGCAGTGCTGGACAGCCCTCTTCCTACGAGCAGTACCTC.

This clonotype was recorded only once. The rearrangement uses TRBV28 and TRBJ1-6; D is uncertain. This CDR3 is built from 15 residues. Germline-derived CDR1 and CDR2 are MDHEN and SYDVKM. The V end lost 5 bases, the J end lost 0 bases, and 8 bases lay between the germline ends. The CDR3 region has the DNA TGTGCCAGCAGTGGGGAAAGCTCCTATAATTCACCCCTCCACTTT. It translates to CASSGESSYNSPLHF.

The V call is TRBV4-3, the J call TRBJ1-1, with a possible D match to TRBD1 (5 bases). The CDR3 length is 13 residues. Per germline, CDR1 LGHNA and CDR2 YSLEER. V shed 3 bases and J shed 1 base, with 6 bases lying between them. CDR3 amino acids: CASSHGGNTEAFF. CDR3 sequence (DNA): TGCGCCAGCAGCCACGGGGGGAACACTGAAGCTTTCTTT.

DNA for the CDR3: TGTGCCAGCAGCTTGGCATACCAATTCAAAGAGACCCAGTACTTC. Translation gives CASSLAYQFKETQYF. The J gene is TRBJ2-5, the V gene TRBV7-6; no clear D gene. V lost 3 bases and J lost 3, with 14 bases in between. Germline V gene data show CDR1 as SGHVS and CDR2 as FNYEAQ. The CDR3 has 15 amino acids. The variable domain in full, with the rest retrieved from reference TRBV7-6 and TRBJ2-5, is GAGVSQSPRYKVTKRGQDVALRCDPISGHVSLYWYRQALGQGPEFLTYFNYEAQQDKSGLPNDRFSAERPEGSISTLTIQRTEQRDSAMYRCASSLAYQFKETQYFGPGTRLLVL.

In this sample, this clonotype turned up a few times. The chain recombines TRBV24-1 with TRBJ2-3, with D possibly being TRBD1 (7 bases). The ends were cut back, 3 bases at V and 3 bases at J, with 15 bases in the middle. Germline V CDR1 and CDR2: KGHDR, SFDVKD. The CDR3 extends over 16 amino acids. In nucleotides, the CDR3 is TGTGCCACCAGTGATCCGCAGACAGGGAGGACAGATACGCAGTATTTT. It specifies CATSDPQTGRTDTQYF.

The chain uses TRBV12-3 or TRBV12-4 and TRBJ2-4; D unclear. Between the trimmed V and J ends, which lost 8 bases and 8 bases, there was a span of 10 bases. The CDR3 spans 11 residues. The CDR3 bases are TGTGCCAGCGCCTCTGCCCACATTCAGTACTTC. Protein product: CASASAHIQYF.

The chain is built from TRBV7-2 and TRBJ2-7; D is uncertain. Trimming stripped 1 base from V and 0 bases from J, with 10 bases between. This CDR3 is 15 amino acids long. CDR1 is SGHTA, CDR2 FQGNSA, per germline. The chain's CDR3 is CASSLDDVTSYEQYF. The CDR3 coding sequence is TGTGCCAGCAGCTTAGACGACGTTACCTCCTACGAGCAGTACTTC.